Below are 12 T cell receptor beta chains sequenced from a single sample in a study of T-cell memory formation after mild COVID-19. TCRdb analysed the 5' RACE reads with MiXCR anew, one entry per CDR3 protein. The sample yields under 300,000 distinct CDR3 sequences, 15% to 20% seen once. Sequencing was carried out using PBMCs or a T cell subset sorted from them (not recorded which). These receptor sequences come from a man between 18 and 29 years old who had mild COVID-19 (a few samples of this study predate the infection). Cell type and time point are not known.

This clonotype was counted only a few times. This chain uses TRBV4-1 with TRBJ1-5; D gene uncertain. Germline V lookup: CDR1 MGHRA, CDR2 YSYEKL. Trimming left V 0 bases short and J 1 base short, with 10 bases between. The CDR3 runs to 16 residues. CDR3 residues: CASSQDGGRSNQPQHF. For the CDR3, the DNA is TGCGCCAGCAGCCAAGATGGAGGGAGGAGCAATCAGCCCCAGCATTTT.

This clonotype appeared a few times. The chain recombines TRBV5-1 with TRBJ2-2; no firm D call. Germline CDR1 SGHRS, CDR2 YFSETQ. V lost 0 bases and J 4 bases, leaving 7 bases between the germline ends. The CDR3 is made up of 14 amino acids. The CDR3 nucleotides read TGCGCCAGCAGCTTGGTTTCAACCACCGGGGAGCTGTTTTTT. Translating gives CASSLVSTTGELFF.

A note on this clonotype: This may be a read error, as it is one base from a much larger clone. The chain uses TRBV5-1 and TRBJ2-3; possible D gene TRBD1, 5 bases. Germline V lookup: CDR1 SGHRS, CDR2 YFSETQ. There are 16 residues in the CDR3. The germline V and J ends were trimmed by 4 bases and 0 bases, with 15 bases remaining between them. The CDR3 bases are TGCGCCAGCAGCCCTCTATCAGGGTGTAGCACAGATACGCAGTATTTT. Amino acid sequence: CASSPLSGCSTDTQYF.

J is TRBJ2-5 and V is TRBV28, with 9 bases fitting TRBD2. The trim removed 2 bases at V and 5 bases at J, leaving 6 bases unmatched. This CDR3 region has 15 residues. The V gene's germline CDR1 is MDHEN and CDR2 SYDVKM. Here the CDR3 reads CASSLGAGGTETQYF. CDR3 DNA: TGTGCCAGCAGTTTAGGAGCGGGGGGTACTGAGACCCAGTACTTC.

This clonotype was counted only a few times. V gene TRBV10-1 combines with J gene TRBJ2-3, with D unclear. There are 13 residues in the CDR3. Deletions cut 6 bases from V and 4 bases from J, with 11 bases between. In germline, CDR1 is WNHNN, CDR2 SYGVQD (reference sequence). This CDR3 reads CASSGQLADTQYF. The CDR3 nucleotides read TGCGCCAGCAGCGGTCAGCTCGCAGATACGCAGTATTTT.

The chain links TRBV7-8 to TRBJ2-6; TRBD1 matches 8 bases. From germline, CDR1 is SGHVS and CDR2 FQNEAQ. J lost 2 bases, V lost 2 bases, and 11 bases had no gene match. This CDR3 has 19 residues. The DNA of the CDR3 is TGTGCCAGCAGCTTAAACCGGGACAGGATATATGCTGGGGCCAACGTCCTGACTTTC. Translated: CASSLNRDRIYAGANVLTF.

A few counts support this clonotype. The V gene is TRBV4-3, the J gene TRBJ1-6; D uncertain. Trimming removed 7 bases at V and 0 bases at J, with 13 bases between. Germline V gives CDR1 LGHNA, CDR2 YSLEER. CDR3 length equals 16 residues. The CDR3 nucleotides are TGCGCCAGCACCCGGGCATTAGGCTCCTATAATTCACCCCTCCACTTT. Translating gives CASTRALGSYNSPLHF.

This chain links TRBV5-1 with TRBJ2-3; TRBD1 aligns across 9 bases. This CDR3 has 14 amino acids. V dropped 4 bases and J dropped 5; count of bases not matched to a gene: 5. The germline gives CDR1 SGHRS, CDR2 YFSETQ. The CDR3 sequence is CASSPGQGEDTQYF. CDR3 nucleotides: TGCGCCAGCAGCCCGGGACAGGGCGAAGATACGCAGTATTTT. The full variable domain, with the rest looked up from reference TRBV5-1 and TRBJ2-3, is KAGVTQTPRYLIKTRGQQVTLSCSPISGHRSVSWYQQTPGQGLQFLFEYFSETQRNKGNFPGRFSGRQFSNSRSEMNVSTLELGDSALYLCASSPGQGEDTQYFGPGTRLTVL.

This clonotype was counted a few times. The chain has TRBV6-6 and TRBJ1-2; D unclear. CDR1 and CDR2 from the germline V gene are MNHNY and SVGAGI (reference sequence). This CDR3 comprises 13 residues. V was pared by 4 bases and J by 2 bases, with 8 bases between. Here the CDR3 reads CASSFTRNYGYTF. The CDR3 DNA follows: TGTGCCAGCAGTTTCACAAGAAACTATGGCTACACCTTC.

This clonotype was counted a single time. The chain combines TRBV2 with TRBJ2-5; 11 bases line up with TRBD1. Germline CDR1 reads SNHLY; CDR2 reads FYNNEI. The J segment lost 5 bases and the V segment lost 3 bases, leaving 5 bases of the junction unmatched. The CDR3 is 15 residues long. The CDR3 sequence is CASSDGQGAWETQYF. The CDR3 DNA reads TGTGCCAGCAGTGACGGACAGGGGGCTTGGGAGACCCAGTACTTC.

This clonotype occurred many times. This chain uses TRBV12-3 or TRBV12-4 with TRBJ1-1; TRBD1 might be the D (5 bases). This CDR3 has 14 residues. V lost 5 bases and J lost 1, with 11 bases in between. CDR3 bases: TGTGCCAGCAGTGAGGGACGGTGGAACACTGAAGCTTTCTTT. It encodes CASSEGRWNTEAFF.

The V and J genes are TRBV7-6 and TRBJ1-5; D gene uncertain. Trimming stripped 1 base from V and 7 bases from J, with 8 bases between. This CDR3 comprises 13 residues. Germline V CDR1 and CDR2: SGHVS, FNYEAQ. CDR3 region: CASSLEAGQPQHF. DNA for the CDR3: TGTGCCAGCAGCTTAGAGGCTGGGCAGCCCCAGCATTTT.